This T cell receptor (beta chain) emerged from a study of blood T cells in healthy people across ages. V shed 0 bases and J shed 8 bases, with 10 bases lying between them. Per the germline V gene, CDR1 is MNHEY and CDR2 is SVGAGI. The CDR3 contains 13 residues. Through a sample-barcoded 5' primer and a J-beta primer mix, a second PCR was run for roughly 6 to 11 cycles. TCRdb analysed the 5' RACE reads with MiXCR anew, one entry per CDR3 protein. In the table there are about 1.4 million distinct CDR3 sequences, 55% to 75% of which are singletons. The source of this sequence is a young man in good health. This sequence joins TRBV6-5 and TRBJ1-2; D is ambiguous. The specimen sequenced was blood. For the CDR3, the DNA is TGTGCCAGCAGTTACTCCACCTCGACCGGCTACACCTTC. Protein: CASSYSTSTGYTF.